Listed below are T cell receptor beta chains from one sample, sequenced in a study of blood T cell repertoires in COVID-19. The repertoire was sequenced with immunoSEQ multiplex PCR; TCRdb's copy has only in-frame clones and lacks some. The table has about 370,000 clones, around 90% seen once. The source material was peripheral blood. The receptor source for this set is a woman younger than 45 with COVID-19, enrolled during active disease. Each CDR3 is given without its conserved first and last residue. The order of the fields is V gene, D gene, J gene, CDR3 protein. D genes are given only for firm matches.

TRBV9	.	TRBJ1-4	ASSVTGGNEKLF
TRBV7-8	TRBD2	TRBJ2-2	ASSLAAGGSGELF
TRBV5-6	.	TRBJ2-3	ASSLGQGIPVSTDTQY
TRBV19	TRBD1	TRBJ2-5	ASSPRQGAVSETQY
TRBV5-4	TRBD1	TRBJ2-2	ATRSGTATTGELF
TRBV28	.	TRBJ1-3	ASRMNGPVLY
TRBV5-1	TRBD1	TRBJ2-7	ASSQTGAHEQY
TRBV19	TRBD2	TRBJ2-1	ASSISGRALNEQF
TRBV24-1	.	TRBJ2-7	ATSDTGSGQSSYEQY
TRBV6-4	.	TRBJ1-6	ASSQERNSPLH
TRBV4-3	.	TRBJ1-4	ASSQGAGREKLF
TRBV7-2	TRBD1	TRBJ1-5	ASSLVQGSNQPQH
TRBV5-1	TRBD2	TRBJ2-3	ASSLAGWREITDTQY
TRBV28	.	TRBJ1-3	ASSLPRQGRHTIY
TRBV28	.	TRBJ2-7	ASSLGLADSYEQY
TRBV24-1	TRBD1	TRBJ1-1	ATSGPRTGAAF
TRBV27	.	TRBJ1-6	ASSLRWGREDSPLH
TRBV11-3	TRBD2	TRBJ2-3	ASSLRRASGSPTDTQY
TRBV4-2	TRBD2	TRBJ2-3	ASSQDRSGGTQY
TRBV19	.	TRBJ1-3	ASSIGQGNTIY
TRBV2	TRBD2	TRBJ2-1	ASRGASGREGSYNEQF
TRBV6-4	.	TRBJ2-7	ARPIQTGLSYEQY
TRBV30	TRBD2	TRBJ2-5	AWSGTSGRQETQY
TRBV5-4	.	TRBJ1-6	ASSLNLQNNSPLH
TRBV19	.	TRBJ2-6	ASSITTAGTGANVLT
TRBV19	TRBD2	TRBJ2-1	ASTLRGVSYNEQF